A selection of T cell receptor beta chains follows, all from one sample in a study of T cell responses to AZD1222 COVID-19 vaccine. Assay used: immunoSEQ multiplex PCR; TCRdb lists only in-frame clones, some missing. Of 200,000 to 300,000 clones in the sample, 90% to 95% were seen once. The sequencing used peripheral blood, collected on day 0 of AZD1222 vaccination. The origin of the receptors is an adult in good health. The CDR3 runs from the conserved cysteine through the conserved F or W. A D gene is named only where the DNA matches it firmly. Size is stated for part of the rows, as once, few or many counts, or as a class when the clone is expanded.

TRBJ1-1 TRBV4-1 NA NA TGCGCCAGCAGCCAAGATCCGGGGGGTGGTCTCCCTGAAGCTTTCTTT CASSQDPGGGLPEAFF
TRBJ2-7 TRBV20-1 NA NA TGCAGTGCTAGTCGGACCGGGGAGCAGTACTTC CSASRTGEQYF
TRBJ2-3 TRBV28 NA NA TGTGCCAGCAGGGCACCCTCAAATACGCAGTATTTT CASRAPSNTQYF
TRBJ2-7 TRBV7-9 NA NA TGTGCCAGCAGTCTACCCCCTGGGGTAGGCTACGAGCAGTACTTC CASSLPPGVGYEQYF
TRBJ1-2 TRBV6-5 TRBD1 NA TGTGCCAGCAGGTCAGGGGGCATAGGCTATGGCTACACCTTC CASRSGGIGYGYTF
TRBJ2-7 TRBV11-1 NA NA TGTGCCAGCAGTAGGCCAACCTACGAGCAGTACTTC CASSRPTYEQYF
TRBJ2-7 TRBV7-8 TRBD1 once TGTGCCAGCAGCTCACAGGGGCCGACCTACGAGCAGTACTTC CASSSQGPTYEQYF
TRBJ1-2 TRBV28 NA once TGTGCCAGCAGTCCCCTTGGAGGGGGGAACTATGGCTACACCTTC CASSPLGGGNYGYTF
TRBJ2-7 TRBV12-3/TRBV12-4 NA NA TGTGCCAGCAGCCTAGACAGTTACGAGCAGTACTTC CASSLDSYEQYF
TRBJ2-7 TRBV19 NA NA TGTGCCAGTAGTATAGCGGGGGCCCCCTACGAGCAGTACTTC CASSIAGAPYEQYF
TRBJ2-1 TRBV10-3 TRBD2 NA TGTGCCATCAGTGAGCGCGGGGGATGGAATGAGCAGTTCTTC CAISERGGWNEQFF
TRBJ2-7 TRBV5-6 NA once TGTGCCAGCAGCTTGGGGCCAGGTGGCTACGAGCAGTACTTC CASSLGPGGYEQYF
TRBJ1-5 TRBV6-1 NA NA TGTGCCAGCAGTGAACGACCATTTCAGCCCCAGCATTTT CASSERPFQPQHF
TRBJ2-7 TRBV28 NA NA TGTGCCACCCACCAGGGCCCCTACGAGCAGTACTTC CATHQGPYEQYF
TRBJ2-7 TRBV18 TRBD1 NA TGTGCCAGCTCCCCCGGGACAGGGCTGGGCGAGCAGTACTTC CASSPGTGLGEQYF
TRBJ2-3 TRBV27 TRBD1 NA TGTGCCAGCAGTCCGGGACAGGGGGCGGGGACGCAGTATTTT CASSPGQGAGTQYF
TRBJ2-2 TRBV5-1 NA NA TGCGCCAGCAGCCTGGTGGAGGGGGCTGGCACCGGGGAGCTGTTTTTT CASSLVEGAGTGELFF
TRBJ2-7 TRBV6-2/TRBV6-3 TRBD2 NA TGTGCCAGCAGTTACGTAGCGGGAGAGGTAGGCTACGAGCAGTACTTC CASSYVAGEVGYEQYF
TRBJ2-1 TRBV19 TRBD2 NA TGTGCCAGTAGTATTTTGGCGGGGGGGAACAATGAGCAGTTCTTC CASSILAGGNNEQFF
TRBJ2-3 TRBV9 NA once TGTGCCAGCAGCGGACCATCGGATAGCACAGATACGCAGTATTTT CASSGPSDSTDTQYF
TRBJ1-5 TRBV5-4 NA NA TGTGCCAGCAGCACTACGGGTCAGCCCCAGCATTTT CASSTTGQPQHF
TRBJ1-1 TRBV7-2 TRBD1 NA TGTGCCAGCAGCTACACTACAGGGGTGAACACTGAAGCTTTCTTT CASSYTTGVNTEAFF
TRBJ2-7 TRBV7-2 NA NA TGTGCCAGCAGCTTGGTGGGTGACTCCTACGAGCAGTACTTC CASSLVGDSYEQYF
TRBJ2-2 TRBV28 TRBD2 NA TGTGCCAGCAGTTTATATCCGGGGGGGCTTACCGGGGAGCTGTTTTTT CASSLYPGGLTGELFF